This T cell receptor (beta chain) is drawn from a study of CD8+CD57+ T cells in acquired aplastic anemia. Before being chosen for sequencing, patients had shown CD8+CD57+ cell expansion by flow cytometry. The template used for profiling TCR beta VDJ and CDR3 was genomic DNA. TCRdb fed the reads into MiXCR, producing one record per CDR3 protein. The sample records under 200,000 distinct CDR3 sequences, 60% to 80% being singletons. This clonotype was observed many times. This receptor was obtained from a human donor with aplastic anemia. Sequenced sample: sorted CD4+, CD8+, or CD8+CD57+ T cells (not recorded which) from PBMCs.

The CDR3 reads CASGDNEQFF. In DNA form, the CDR3 reads TGTGCCAGCGGGGACAATGAGCAGTTCTTC. The rearrangement links TRBV25-1 to TRBJ2-1; D remains unclear. Germline CDR1 is MGHDK and CDR2 is SYGVNS. Deletions cut 8 bases from V and 5 bases from J, with 4 bases between. This CDR3 spans 10 amino acids.